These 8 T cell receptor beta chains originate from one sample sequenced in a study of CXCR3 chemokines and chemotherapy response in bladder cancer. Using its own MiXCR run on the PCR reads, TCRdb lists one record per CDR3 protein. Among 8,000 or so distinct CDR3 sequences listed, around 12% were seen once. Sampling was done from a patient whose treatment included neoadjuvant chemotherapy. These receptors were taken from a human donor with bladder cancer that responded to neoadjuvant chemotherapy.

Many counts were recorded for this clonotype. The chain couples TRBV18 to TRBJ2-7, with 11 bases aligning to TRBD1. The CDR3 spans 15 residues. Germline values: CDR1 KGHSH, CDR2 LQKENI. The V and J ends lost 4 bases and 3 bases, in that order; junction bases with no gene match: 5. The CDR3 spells CASSRTGTGGYEQYF. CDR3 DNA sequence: TGTGCCAGCTCACGAACCGGGACAGGGGGCTACGAGCAGTACTTC.

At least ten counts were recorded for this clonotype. CDR3 protein: CASSEMGTGVNIQYF. The CDR3 coding sequence is TGTGCCAGCAGTGAAATGGGGACAGGGGTAAACATTCAGTACTTC. This rearrangement joins TRBV6-1 to TRBJ2-4, with 10 bases that match TRBD1. Germline V gene lookup returns CDR1 MNHNS and CDR2 SASEGT. CDR3 length: 15 amino acids. V lost 2 bases and J lost 6; bases outside the gene matches: 4.

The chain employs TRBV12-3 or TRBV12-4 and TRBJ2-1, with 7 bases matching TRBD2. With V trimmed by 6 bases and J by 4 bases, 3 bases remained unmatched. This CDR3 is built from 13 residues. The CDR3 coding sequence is TGTGCCAGCAGGGAGCGGGGATACAATGAGCAGTTCTTC. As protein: CASRERGYNEQFF.

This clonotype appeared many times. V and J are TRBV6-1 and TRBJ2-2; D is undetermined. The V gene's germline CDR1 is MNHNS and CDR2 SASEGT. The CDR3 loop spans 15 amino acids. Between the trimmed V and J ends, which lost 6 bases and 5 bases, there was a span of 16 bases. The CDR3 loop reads CASSDNTVGTGELFF. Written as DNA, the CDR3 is TGTGCCAGCAGCGATAACACCGTCGGGACCGGGGAGCTGTTTTTT.

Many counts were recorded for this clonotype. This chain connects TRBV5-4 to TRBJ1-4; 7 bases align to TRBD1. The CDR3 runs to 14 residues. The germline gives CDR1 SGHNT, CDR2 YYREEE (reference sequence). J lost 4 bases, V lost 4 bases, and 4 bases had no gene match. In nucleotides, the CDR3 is TGTGCCAGCAGCCTGCAGGGGGTTAATGAAAAACTGTTTTTT. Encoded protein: CASSLQGVNEKLFF.

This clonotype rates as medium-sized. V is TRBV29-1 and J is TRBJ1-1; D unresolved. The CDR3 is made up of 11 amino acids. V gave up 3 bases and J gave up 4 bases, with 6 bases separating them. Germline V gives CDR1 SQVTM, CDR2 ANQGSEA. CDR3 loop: CSVDRSTEAFF. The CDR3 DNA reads TGCAGCGTTGACCGATCCACTGAAGCTTTCTTT.

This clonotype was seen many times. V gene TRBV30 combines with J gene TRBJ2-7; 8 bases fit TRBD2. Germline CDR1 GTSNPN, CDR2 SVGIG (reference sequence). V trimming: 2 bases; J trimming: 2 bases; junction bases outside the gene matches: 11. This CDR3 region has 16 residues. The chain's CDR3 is CAWSRGRGRRTYEQYF. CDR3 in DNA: TGTGCCTGGAGTCGAGGACGCGGGAGGAGAACCTACGAGCAGTACTTC.

In nucleotides, the CDR3 is TGTGCCAGCAGCTTGGGCCATGGGGGTTCGACCTACAATGAGCAGTTCTTC. Encoded protein: CASSLGHGGSTYNEQFF. The chain recombines TRBV5-4 with TRBJ2-1; D possibly uses TRBD1 or TRBD2 (5 bases each). The CDR3 is 17 residues long. V was shortened by 0 bases and J by 2 bases, with 15 bases between the two germline ends. Germline values: CDR1 SGHNT, CDR2 YYREEE (reference sequence).